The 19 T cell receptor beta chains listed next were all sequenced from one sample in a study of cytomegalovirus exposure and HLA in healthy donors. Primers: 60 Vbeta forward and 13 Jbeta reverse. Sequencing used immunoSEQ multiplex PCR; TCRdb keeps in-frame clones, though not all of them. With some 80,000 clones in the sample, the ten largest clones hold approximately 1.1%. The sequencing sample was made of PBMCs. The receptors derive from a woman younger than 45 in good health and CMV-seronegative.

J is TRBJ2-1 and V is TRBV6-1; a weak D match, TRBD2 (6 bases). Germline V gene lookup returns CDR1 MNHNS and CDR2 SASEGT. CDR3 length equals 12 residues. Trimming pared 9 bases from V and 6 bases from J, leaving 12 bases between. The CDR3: CASFRRGNEQFF. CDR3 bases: TGTGCCAGTTTCCGGAGGGGCAATGAGCAGTTCTTC.

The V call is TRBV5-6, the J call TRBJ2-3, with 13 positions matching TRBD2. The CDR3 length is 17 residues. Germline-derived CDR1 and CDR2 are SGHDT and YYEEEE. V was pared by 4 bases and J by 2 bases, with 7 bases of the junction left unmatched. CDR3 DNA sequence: TGTGCCAGCAGCCCTCGACTAGCGGGAGGCCCCACAGATACGCAGTATTTT. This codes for CASSPRLAGGPTDTQYF.

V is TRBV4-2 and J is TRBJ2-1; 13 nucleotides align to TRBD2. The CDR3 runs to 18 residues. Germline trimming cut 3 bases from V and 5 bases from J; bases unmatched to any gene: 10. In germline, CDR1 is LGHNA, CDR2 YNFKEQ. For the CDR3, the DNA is TGTGCCAGCAGCCATTACAGCGAGGGGACTAGCGGGGACAATGAGCAGTTCTTC. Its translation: CASSHYSEGTSGDNEQFF.

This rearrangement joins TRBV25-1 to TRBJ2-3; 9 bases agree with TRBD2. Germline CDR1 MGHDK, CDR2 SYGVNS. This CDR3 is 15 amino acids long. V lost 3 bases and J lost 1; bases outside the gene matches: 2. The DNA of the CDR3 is TGTGCCAGCAGTGATGGCGGGAGGGGCACAGATACGCAGTATTTT. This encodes CASSDGGRGTDTQYF.

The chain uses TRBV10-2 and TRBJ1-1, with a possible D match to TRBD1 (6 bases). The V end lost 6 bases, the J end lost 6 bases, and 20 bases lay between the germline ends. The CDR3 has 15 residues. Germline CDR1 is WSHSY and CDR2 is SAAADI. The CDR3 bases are TGCGCCAGCAGCGCGACAGGAGACGGTGGGGCTGAAGCTTTCTTT. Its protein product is CASSATGDGGAEAFF.

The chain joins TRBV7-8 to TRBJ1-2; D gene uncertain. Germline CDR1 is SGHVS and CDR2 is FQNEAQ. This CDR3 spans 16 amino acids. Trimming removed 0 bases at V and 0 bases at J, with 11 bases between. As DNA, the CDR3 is TGTGCCAGCAGCTTAGCGGTGGGAGACACTAACTATGGCTACACCTTC. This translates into CASSLAVGDTNYGYTF.

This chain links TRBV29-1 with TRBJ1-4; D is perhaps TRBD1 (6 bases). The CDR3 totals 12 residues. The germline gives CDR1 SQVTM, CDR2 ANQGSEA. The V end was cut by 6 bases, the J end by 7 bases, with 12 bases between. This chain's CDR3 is CSVGQPGEKLFF. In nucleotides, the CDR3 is TGCAGCGTAGGACAGCCGGGTGAAAAACTGTTTTTT.

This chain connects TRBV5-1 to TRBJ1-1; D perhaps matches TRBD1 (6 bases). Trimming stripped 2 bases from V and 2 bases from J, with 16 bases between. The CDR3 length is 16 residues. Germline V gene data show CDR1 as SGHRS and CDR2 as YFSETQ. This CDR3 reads CASSLGTDSLNTEAFF. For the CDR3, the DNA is TGCGCCAGCAGCTTAGGTACGGACAGCCTAAACACTGAAGCTTTCTTT. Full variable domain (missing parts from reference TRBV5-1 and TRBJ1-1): KAGVTQTPRYLIKTRGQQVTLSCSPISGHRSVSWYQQTPGQGLQFLFEYFSETQRNKGNFPGRFSGRQFSNSRSEMNVSTLELGDSALYLCASSLGTDSLNTEAFFGQGTRLTVV.

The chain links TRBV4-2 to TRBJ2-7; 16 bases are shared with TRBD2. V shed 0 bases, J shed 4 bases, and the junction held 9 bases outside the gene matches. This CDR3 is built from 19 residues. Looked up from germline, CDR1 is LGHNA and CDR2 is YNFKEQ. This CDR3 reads CASSQDVGGTSGRAYEQYF. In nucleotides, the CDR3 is TGTGCCAGCAGCCAAGATGTAGGTGGGACTAGCGGGAGGGCGTACGAGCAGTACTTC.

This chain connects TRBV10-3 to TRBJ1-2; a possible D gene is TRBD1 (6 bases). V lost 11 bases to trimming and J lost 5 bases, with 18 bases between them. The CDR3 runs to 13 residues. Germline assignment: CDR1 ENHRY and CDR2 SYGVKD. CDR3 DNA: TGTGCCGTCGCTCGGGACACCTCTTATGGCTACACCTTC. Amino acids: CAVARDTSYGYTF.

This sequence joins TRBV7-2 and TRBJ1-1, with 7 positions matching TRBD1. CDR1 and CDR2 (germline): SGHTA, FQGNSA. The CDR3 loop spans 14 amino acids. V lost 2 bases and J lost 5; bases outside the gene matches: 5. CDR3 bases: TGTGCCAGCAGCTTATCAGGGGGGAGGACTGAAGCTTTCTTT. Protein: CASSLSGGRTEAFF.

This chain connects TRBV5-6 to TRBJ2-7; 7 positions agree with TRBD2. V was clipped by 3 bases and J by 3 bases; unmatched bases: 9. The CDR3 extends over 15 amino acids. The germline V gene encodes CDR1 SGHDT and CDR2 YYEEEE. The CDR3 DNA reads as TGTGCCAGCAGCTCAATCCGGGGGGACCTCTACGAGCAGTACTTC. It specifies CASSSIRGDLYEQYF.

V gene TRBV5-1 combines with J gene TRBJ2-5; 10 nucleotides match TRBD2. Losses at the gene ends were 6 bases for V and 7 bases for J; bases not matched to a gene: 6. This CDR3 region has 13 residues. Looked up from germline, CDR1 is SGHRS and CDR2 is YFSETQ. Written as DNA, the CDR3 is TGCGCCAGCACGGAGCGGGGGGGCGGGACCCAGTACTTC. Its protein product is CASTERGGGTQYF.

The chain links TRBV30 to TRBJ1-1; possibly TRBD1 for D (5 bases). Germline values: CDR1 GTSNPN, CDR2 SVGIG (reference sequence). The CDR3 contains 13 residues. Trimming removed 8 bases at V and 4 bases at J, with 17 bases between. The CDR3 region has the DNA TGTGCCGGTCAGGCCGGGAGGGGCACTGAAGCTTTCTTT. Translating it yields CAGQAGRGTEAFF.

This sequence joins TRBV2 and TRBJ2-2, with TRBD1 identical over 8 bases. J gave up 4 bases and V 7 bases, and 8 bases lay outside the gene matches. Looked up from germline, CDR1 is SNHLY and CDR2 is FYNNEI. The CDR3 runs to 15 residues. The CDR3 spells CASTPGGAGTGELFF. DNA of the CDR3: TGTGCCAGCACCCCAGGGGGCGCGGGCACCGGGGAGCTGTTTTTT.

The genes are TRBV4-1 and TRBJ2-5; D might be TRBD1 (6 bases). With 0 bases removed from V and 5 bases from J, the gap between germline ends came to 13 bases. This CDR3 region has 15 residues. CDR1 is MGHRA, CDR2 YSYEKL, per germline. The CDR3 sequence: CASSQDPQGLETQYF. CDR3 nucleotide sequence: TGCGCCAGCAGCCAAGATCCCCAGGGGCTGGAGACCCAGTACTTC.

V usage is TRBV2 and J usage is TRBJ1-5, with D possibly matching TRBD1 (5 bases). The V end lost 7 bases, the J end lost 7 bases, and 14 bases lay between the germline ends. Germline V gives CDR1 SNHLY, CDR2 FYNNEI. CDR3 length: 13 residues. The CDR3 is CASTLQGGQPQHF. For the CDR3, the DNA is TGTGCCAGCACATTGCAGGGAGGGCAGCCCCAGCATTTT.

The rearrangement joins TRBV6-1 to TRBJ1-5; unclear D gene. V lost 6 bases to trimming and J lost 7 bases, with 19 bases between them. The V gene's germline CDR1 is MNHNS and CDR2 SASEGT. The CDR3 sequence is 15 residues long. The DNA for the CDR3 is TGTGCCAGCAGCGAGCAGATGGGCGGGAACCAGCCCCAGCATTTT. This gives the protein CASSEQMGGNQPQHF.

The CDR3: CASCTRLAGGVISTDTQYF. The CDR3, as DNA: TGTGCCAGCTGTACGCGGCTAGCGGGAGGAGTTATAAGCACAGATACGCAGTATTTT. V and J are TRBV2 and TRBJ2-3; 11 positions match TRBD2. Germline loops: CDR1 SNHLY, CDR2 FYNNEI. J gave up 0 bases and V 8 bases, and 16 bases lay outside the gene matches. The CDR3 sequence is 19 residues long.